What follows describes a single TCR beta chain. Its antigen remains unidentified. These data are taken from a study of Graves' ophthalmopathy and Graves' hyperthyroidism. As the template, RNA transcripts were used to amplify TCR beta CDR3 regions. Second-round multiplex PCR followed a first-round RT-PCR using HTBI primers. TCRdb reprocessed the multiplex PCR reads with MiXCR, giving one entry per CDR3 protein. The table has roughly 700,000 distinct CDR3 sequences, about 44% seen once. This CDR3 contains 16 residues. V trimming: 1 base; J trimming: 3 bases; junction bases outside the gene matches: 9. Study-wide results and limits: The authors also found most expanded thyroid clonotypes above 0.001 frequency in blood. A classifier, a 13-signature model, separated ophthalmopathy from stable hyperthyroidism with around 88% sensitivity and 75% to 82% specificity. In predicting ophthalmopathy progression, the model reached 70.59% sensitivity and around 72% specificity.

V gene TRBV12-3 or TRBV12-4 combines with J gene TRBJ2-7; 7 nucleotides match TRBD1. The specimen was peripheral blood. The receptor was isolated from an adult man with Graves' ophthalmopathy. The CDR3, as DNA: TGTGCCAGCAGTTTAGGCTCCAGACAGGGAAGCTACGAGCAGTACTTC. Translated: CASSLGSRQGSYEQYF.